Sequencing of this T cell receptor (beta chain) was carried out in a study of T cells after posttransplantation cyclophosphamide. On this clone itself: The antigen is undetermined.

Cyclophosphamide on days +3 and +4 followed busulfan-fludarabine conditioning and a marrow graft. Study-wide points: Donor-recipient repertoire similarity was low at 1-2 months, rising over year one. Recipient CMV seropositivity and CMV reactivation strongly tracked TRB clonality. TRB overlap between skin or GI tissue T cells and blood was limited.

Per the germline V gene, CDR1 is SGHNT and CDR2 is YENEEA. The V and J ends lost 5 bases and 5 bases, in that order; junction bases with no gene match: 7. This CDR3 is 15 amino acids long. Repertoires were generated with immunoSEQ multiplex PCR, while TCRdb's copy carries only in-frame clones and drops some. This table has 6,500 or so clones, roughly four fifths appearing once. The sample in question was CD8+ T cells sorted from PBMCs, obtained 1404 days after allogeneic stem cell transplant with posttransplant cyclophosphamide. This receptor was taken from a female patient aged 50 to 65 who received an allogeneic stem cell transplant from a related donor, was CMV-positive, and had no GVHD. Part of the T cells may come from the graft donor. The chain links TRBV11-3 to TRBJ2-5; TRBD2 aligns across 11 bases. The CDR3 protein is CASSQPTSGKETQYF. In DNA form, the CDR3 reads TGTGCCAGCAGCCAGCCGACTAGCGGGAAGGAGACCCAGTACTTC.